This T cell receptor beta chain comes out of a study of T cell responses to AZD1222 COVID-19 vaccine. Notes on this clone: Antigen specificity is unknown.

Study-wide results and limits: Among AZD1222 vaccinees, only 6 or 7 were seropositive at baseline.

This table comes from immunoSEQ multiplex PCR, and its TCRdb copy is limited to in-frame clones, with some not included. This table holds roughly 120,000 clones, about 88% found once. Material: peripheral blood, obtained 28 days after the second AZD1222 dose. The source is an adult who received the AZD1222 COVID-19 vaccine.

CDR3 nucleotide sequence: TGCGCCAGCGGGACAGCTTTAGCGGGTACTGAAGCTTTCTTT. It codes for CASGTALAGTEAFF. The chain has TRBV5-1 and TRBJ1-1; TRBD1 matches at 7 bases. V was pared by 7 bases and J by 5 bases, with 11 bases of the junction left unmatched. Germline CDR1 reads SGHRS; CDR2 reads YFSETQ. CDR3 size: 14 residues.